Each of the 17 T cell receptor beta chains below was sequenced from the same sample in a study of blood T cell repertoires in COVID-19 (dated by TCRdb to 2020 to 2021). Library preparation used the immunoSEQ multiplex PCR assay. As stored in TCRdb, this immuneACCESS dataset retains in-frame rearrangements with V and J assigned. A fraction of the clones does not appear; measured against another copy, unresolved V genes explain less than half of the discrepancy, and the remainder lacks a known reason. This sample is represented by around 260,000 clones; around 84% of them were singletons. The top ten constitute roughly 4% of the sample. Sample: peripheral blood. The receptor set was obtained from a man in his sixties with acute or convalescent COVID-19.

This clone was seen once. The chain uses TRBV5-4 and TRBJ2-5; 8 bases line up with TRBD2. The CDR3 extends over 14 amino acids. Germline V gene lookup returns CDR1 SGHNT and CDR2 YYREEE (reference sequence). V shed 5 bases and J 3 bases; nucleotides not matched to a gene: 6. In nucleotides, the CDR3 is TGTGCCAGCAGGTTAGCGGGGATCGAAGAGACCCAGTACTTC. Its protein is CASRLAGIEETQYF.

On this clone itself: The same CDR3 arises from other DNA sequences in this sample as well. The genes are TRBV2 and TRBJ1-2; 7 bases fit TRBD1. The CDR3 spans 13 residues. Trimming took 3 bases from V and 6 from J; bases not matched to a gene: 4. Germline assignment: CDR1 SNHLY and CDR2 FYNNEI. CDR3 region: CASSEYRGDGYTF. DNA of the CDR3: TGTGCCAGCAGTGAGTACAGGGGTGATGGCTACACCTTC.

The rearrangement uses TRBV7-6 and TRBJ2-5; TRBD2 matches 9 bases. CDR1 is SGHVS, CDR2 FNYEAQ, per germline. This CDR3 comprises 15 residues. The trim removed 5 bases at V and 4 bases at J, leaving 8 bases unmatched. The CDR3 nucleotides read TGTGCCAGCAGCGATATAGCGGGAGCTGTAGAGACCCAGTACTTC. This gives the protein CASSDIAGAVETQYF.

This sequence joins TRBV7-9 and TRBJ1-2; 8 bases map to TRBD1. J was trimmed by 2 bases and V by 3 bases; bases with no gene match: 14. CDR1 is SEHNR, CDR2 FQNEAQ, per germline (reference sequence). CDR3 size: 18 residues. The CDR3 is CASSFSVVGTGRNYGYTF. The CDR3 bases are TGTGCCAGCAGCTTTTCCGTGGTGGGGACAGGTCGAAACTATGGCTACACCTTC.

The J gene is TRBJ2-2, the V gene TRBV5-1; TRBD1 aligns across 12 bases. Germline V CDR1 and CDR2: SGHRS, YFSETQ. The CDR3 has 15 amino acids. Trimming at V came to 3 bases and at J to 6 bases, leaving 3 bases not matched to a gene. The CDR3 coding sequence is TGCGCCAGCAGCTCCGGGACAGGGGGCCCCGGGGAGCTGTTTTTT. Translation: CASSSGTGGPGELFF.

The rearrangement joins TRBV29-1 to TRBJ2-2; 7 nucleotides line up with TRBD2. Germline V gene sequence: CDR1 SQVTM, CDR2 ANQGSEA. This CDR3 comprises 14 residues. V was pared by 5 bases and J by 1 base, with 4 bases of the junction left unmatched. CDR3 sequence: CSVRREWNTGELFF. The CDR3 DNA reads as TGCAGCGTTCGGCGGGAGTGGAACACCGGGGAGCTGTTTTTT.

The rearrangement joins TRBV5-8 to TRBJ1-5; D unresolved. Deletions cut 0 bases from V and 2 bases from J, with 9 bases between. The V gene's germline CDR1 is SGHTS and CDR2 YDEGEE. CDR3 length equals 15 residues. The CDR3 reads CASSLEEVRNQPQHF. CDR3 in DNA: TGTGCCAGCAGCTTGGAAGAGGTCCGCAATCAGCCCCAGCATTTT.

This clone was detected only once. The gene calls are TRBV6-5 and TRBJ2-7, with TRBD1 identical over 7 bases. The CDR3 runs 16 residues. V trimming: 2 bases; J trimming: 2 bases; junction bases outside the gene matches: 9. Germline V gene data show CDR1 as MNHEY and CDR2 as SVGAGI. CDR3 amino acids: CASSYRGGVRTYEQYF. CDR3 nucleotides: TGTGCCAGCAGTTACCGAGGGGGCGTTCGAACCTACGAGCAGTACTTC.

This clone was found once. The V call is TRBV4-2, the J call TRBJ1-1, with 11 bases identical to TRBD1. The CDR3 runs 15 residues. Germline lookup yields CDR1 LGHNA and CDR2 YNFKEQ. Losses at the gene ends were 5 bases for V and 10 bases for J; bases not matched to a gene: 12. For the CDR3, the DNA is TGTGCCAGCAGCTCGTTGGCAGGGACAGGGGGAGCAGCTTTCTTT. This translates into CASSSLAGTGGAAFF.

The chain carries TRBV24-1 and TRBJ2-7, with 10 bases that match TRBD1. This CDR3 comprises 15 residues. The germline V gene encodes CDR1 KGHDR and CDR2 SFDVKD. Unmatched junction bases numbered 6, after V lost 4 bases and J lost 4 bases. The CDR3 coding sequence is TGTGCCACCAGTGACCCCCGGACAGGGGGTTACGAGCAGTACTTC. Encoded protein: CATSDPRTGGYEQYF.

This clone has just a few counts. The V gene is TRBV19, the J gene TRBJ1-5; TRBD1 matches at 8 bases. This CDR3 is built from 13 residues. Germline values: CDR1 LNHDA, CDR2 SQIVND (reference sequence). With V trimmed by 11 bases and J by 5 bases, 8 bases remained unmatched. CDR3 protein: CAWPRGRDQPQHF. The DNA for the CDR3 is TGTGCCTGGCCCAGGGGGCGCGATCAGCCCCAGCATTTT. The full variable domain, with the rest looked up from reference TRBV19 and TRBJ1-5, is DGGITQSPKYLFRKEGQNVTLSCEQNLNHDAMYWYRQDPGQGLRLIYYSQIVNDFQKGDIAEGYSVSREKKESFPLTVTSAQKNPTAFYLCAWPRGRDQPQHFGDGTRLSIL.

The rearrangement joins TRBV4-1 to TRBJ2-7; no clear D. Germline CDR1 is MGHRA and CDR2 is YSYEKL. With 0 bases removed from V and 2 bases from J, the gap between germline ends came to 11 bases. This CDR3 is built from 15 residues. CDR3 region: CASSQEQNLAYEQYF. The DNA for the CDR3 is TGCGCCAGCAGCCAAGAGCAGAACCTAGCCTACGAGCAGTACTTC.

This clone has just one count. V usage is TRBV10-3 and J usage is TRBJ2-7, with a weak D call TRBD2 (6 bases). V was pared by 6 bases and J by 3 bases, with 15 bases between. The CDR3 spans 14 residues. Per germline, CDR1 ENHRY and CDR2 SYGVKD. CDR3 in amino acids: CAIRTQAGFYEQYF. The CDR3 bases are TGTGCCATCAGGACTCAGGCGGGATTCTACGAGCAGTACTTC.

The chain joins TRBV5-6 to TRBJ1-6; 8 nucleotides match TRBD1. The CDR3 length is 18 residues. J was trimmed by 1 base and V by 4 bases; bases with no gene match: 10. In germline, CDR1 is SGHDT, CDR2 YYEEEE. The CDR3 coding sequence is TGTGCCAGCAGCCGTGGTGCAGGGGGCGCGTCCTATAATTCACCCCTCCACTTT. Its protein product is CASSRGAGGASYNSPLHF.

This sequence joins TRBV6-2 or TRBV6-3 and TRBJ1-3; the D gene is possibly TRBD1 (5 bases). CDR3 length: 16 amino acids. Trimming removed 0 bases from V and 5 bases from J, with 14 bases in between. Germline V gene lookup returns CDR1 MNHEY and CDR2 SVGEGT. CDR3 loop: CASSYSGGRGRNTIYF. CDR3 in DNA: TGTGCCAGCAGTTACTCCGGGGGTAGGGGCCGAAACACCATATATTTT.

The count of this clone is one. The chain is built from TRBV14 and TRBJ1-6, with D perhaps TRBD1 (6 bases). V was shortened by 1 base and J by 7 bases, with 8 bases between the two germline ends. This CDR3 spans 14 amino acids. CDR1 is SGHDN and CDR2 is FVKESK in the germline V gene. The CDR3 protein is CASSQGTANSPLHF. The CDR3 DNA reads TGTGCCAGCAGCCAAGGGACAGCGAATTCACCCCTCCACTTT.

The chain couples TRBV5-4 to TRBJ1-3; D possibly corresponds to TRBD1 (6 bases). Germline assignment: CDR1 SGHNT and CDR2 YYREEE (reference sequence). Trimming shortened V by 4 bases and J by 2 bases, and 13 bases separated the two germline ends. CDR3 length: 15 residues. The CDR3 spells CASSPTGAAGNTIYF. As DNA, the CDR3 is TGTGCCAGCAGCCCGACAGGTGCGGCTGGAAACACCATATATTTT.